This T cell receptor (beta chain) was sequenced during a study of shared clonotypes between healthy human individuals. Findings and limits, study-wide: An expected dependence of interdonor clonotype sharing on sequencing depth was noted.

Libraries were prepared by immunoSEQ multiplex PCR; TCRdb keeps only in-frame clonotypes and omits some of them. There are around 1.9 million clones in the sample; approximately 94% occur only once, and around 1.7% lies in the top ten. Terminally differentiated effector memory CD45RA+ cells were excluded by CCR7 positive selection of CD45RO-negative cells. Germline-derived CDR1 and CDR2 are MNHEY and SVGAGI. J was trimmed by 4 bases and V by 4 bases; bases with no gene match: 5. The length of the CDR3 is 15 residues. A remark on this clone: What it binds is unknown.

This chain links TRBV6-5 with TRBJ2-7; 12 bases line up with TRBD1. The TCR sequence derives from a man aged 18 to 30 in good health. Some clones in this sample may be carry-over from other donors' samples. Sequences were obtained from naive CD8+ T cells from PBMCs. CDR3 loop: CASSSGTGGWYEQYF. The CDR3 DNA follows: TGTGCCAGCAGTTCCGGGACAGGGGGCTGGTACGAGCAGTACTTC.